This TCR beta chain stems from a study of T cell repertoires in cytomegalovirus infection. Overall study context: It can be stated that public TCR beta signatures indicated CMV infection as well as a matching HLA type. General observations from the study: There were carriers of CMV plus the relevant HLA, and cumulative public TCR beta family frequency identified them. HLA-C-restricted TCR beta clonotypes specific for CMV led the ex vivo response.

A single record per CDR3 protein comes from TCRdb applying MiXCR to the reads. The sample shows hundreds of thousands of distinct CDR3 sequences, 31% of them seen only once. Per the germline V gene, CDR1 is SGHAT and CDR2 is FQNNGV. CDR3 length: 14 amino acids. The V gene lost 5 bases and the J gene lost 6 bases, with 11 bases spanning the gap. Comment on this clonotype: Its antigen is unidentified.

The sequenced material came from PBMCs. The V and J genes are TRBV11-2 and TRBJ1-6, with no clear D. The source is a human donor in good health (CMV status not recorded). Some clones in this sample may be carry-over from other donors' samples. CDR3 in DNA: TGTGCCAGCAGCCCCCCATCACCTAATTCACCCCTCCACTTT. It translates to CASSPPSPNSPLHF.